This TCR beta chain was documented in a study of OX40 agonist ivuxolimab in advanced cancers. As for the study in general: Partial responses were achieved by three patients: one hepatocellular carcinoma, two cutaneous melanoma. Study-wide results and limits: Certain nonresponding patients likewise had low normalized T-cell clonal expansion. Which antigen the expanded peripheral T cells recognized is unknown. CD8+ T cells showed, on average, more clonal expansion than CD4+ cells.

CDR1 and CDR2 (germline): SGHAT, FQNNGV. Trimming removed 0 bases at V and 3 bases at J, with 12 bases between. The CDR3 extends over 15 amino acids. Sequencing was performed with immunoSEQ multiplex PCR; in TCRdb, only in-frame clones are kept and a portion is missing. The sample holds tens of thousands of clones, roughly nine tenths seen once. A word on this clone: Antigen: not known.

Source: CD4+ or CD8+ T cells sorted from blood, taken in a trial of the OX40 agonist ivuxolimab. This rearrangement joins TRBV11-2 to TRBJ2-7; no reliable D call. The sequence was collected from an adult with an advanced solid tumor such as melanoma, head and neck, liver or kidney cancer. CDR3 nucleotide sequence: TGTGCCAGCAGCTTAGAACAGCCAAGTTACTACGAGCAGTACTTC. Translating it yields CASSLEQPSYYEQYF.